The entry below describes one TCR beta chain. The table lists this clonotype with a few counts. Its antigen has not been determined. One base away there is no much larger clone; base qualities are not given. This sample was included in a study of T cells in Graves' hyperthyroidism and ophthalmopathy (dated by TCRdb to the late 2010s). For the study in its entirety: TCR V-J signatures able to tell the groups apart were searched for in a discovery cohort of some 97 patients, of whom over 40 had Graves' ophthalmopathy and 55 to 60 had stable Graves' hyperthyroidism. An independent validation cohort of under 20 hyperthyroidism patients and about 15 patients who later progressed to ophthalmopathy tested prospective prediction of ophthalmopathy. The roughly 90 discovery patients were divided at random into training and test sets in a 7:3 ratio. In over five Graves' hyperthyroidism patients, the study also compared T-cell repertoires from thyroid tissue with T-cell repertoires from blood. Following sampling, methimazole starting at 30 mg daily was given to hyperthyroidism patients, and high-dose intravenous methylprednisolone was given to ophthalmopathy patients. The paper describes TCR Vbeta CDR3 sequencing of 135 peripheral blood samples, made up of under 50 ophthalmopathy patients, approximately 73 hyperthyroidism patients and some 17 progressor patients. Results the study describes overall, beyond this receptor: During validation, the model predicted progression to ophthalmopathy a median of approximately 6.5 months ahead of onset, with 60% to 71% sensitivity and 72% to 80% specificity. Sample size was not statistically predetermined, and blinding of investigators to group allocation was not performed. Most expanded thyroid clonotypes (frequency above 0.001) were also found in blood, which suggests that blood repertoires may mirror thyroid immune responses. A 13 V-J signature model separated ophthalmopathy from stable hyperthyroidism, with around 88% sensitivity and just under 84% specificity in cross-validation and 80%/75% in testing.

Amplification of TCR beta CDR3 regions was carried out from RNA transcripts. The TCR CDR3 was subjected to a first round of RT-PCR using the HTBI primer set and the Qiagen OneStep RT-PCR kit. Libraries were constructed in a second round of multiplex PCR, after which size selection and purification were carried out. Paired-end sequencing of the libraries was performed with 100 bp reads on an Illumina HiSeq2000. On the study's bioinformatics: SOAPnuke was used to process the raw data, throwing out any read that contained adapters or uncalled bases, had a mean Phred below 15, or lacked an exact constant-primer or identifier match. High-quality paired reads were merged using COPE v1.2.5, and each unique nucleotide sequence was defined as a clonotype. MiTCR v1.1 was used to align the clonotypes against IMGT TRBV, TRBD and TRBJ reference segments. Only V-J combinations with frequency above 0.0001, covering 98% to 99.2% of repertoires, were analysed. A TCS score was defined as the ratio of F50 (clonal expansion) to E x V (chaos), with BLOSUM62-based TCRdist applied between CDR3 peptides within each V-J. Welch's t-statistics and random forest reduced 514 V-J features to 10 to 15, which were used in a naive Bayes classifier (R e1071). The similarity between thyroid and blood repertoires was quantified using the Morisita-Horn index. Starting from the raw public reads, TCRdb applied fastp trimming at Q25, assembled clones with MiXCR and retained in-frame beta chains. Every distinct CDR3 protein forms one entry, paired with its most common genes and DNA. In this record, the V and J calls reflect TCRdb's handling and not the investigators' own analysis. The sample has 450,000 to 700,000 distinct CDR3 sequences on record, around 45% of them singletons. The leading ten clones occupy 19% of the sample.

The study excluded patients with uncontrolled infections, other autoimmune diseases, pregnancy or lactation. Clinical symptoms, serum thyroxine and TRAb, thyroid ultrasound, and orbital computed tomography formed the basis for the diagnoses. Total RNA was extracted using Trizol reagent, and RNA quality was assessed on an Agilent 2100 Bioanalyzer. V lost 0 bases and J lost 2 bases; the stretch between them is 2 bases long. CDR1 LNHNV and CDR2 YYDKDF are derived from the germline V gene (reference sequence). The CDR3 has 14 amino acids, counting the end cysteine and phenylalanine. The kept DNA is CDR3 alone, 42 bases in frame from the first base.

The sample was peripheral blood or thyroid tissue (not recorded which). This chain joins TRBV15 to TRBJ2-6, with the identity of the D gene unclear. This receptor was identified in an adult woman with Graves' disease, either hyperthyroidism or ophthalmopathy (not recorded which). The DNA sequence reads TGTGCCACCAGCAGAGATACTGGGGCCAACGTCCTGACTTTC. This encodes CATSRDTGANVLTF.